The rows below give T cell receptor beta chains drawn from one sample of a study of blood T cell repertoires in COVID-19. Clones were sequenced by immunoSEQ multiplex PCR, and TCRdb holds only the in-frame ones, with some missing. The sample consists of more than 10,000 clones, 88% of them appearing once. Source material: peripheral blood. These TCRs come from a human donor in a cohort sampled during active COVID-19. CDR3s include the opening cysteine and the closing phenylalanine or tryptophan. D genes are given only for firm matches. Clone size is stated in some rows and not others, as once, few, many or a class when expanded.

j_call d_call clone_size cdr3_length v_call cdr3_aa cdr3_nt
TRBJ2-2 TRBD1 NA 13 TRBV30 CAWEQGRTGELFF TGTGCCTGGGAACAGGGGCGCACCGGGGAGCTGTTTTTT
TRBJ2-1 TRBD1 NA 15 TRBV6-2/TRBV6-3 CASSSGTGDVNEQFF TGTGCCAGCAGTTCCGGGACAGGGGATGTGAATGAGCAGTTCTTC
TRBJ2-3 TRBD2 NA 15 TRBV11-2 CASSLQAGGLDTQYF TGTGCCAGCAGCTTGCAAGCGGGGGGGCTAGATACGCAGTATTTT
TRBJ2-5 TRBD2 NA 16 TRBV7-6 CASSLGLAGGRETQYF TGTGCCAGCAGCCTCGGACTAGCGGGGGGGCGCGAGACCCAGTACTTC
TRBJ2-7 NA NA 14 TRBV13 CASSQFDRSYEQYF TGTGCCAGCAGCCAATTCGACAGGAGCTACGAGCAGTACTTC
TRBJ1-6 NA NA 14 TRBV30 CAWSARVANSPLHF TGTGCCTGGAGTGCCCGGGTCGCTAATTCACCCCTCCACTTT
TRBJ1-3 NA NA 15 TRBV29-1 CSVEDPRLSGNTIYF TGCAGCGTTGAAGATCCCAGGTTATCTGGAAACACCATATATTTT
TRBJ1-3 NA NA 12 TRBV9 CASSRDGNTIYF TGTGCCAGCAGCCGGGATGGAAACACCATATATTTT
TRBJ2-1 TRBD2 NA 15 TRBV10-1 CASSERGGSYNEQFF TGCGCCAGCAGTGAGCGGGGGGGCTCCTACAATGAGCAGTTCTTC
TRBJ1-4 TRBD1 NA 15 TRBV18 CASSRPGQYNEKLFF TGTGCCAGCTCACGACCGGGACAGTACAATGAAAAACTGTTTTTT
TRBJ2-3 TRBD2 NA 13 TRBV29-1 CSGGGRDADTQYF TGCAGCGGCGGGGGGCGGGACGCAGATACGCAGTATTTT
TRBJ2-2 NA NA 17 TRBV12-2 CASRLAFGQANTGELFF TGTGCAAGTCGCTTAGCGTTTGGTCAGGCGAACACCGGGGAGCTGTTTTTT
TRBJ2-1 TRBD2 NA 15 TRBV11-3 CASSQTSGGYNEQFF TGTGCCAGCAGCCAGACTAGCGGGGGATACAATGAGCAGTTCTTC
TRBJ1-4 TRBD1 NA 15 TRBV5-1 CASSHREGAHEKLFF TGCGCCAGCAGCCATCGGGAGGGGGCCCATGAAAAACTGTTTTTT
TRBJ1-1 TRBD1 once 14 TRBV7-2 CASSLERGRTEAFF TGTGCCAGCAGCTTAGAGAGGGGGCGAACTGAAGCTTTCTTT
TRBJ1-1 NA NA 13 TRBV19 CASSIDRDLEAFF TGTGCCAGTAGTATCGACAGAGACTTGGAAGCTTTCTTT
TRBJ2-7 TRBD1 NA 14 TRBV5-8 CASSLGQGWEEQYF TGTGCCAGCAGCTTGGGACAGGGTTGGGAAGAGCAGTACTTC
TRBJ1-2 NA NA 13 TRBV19 CASSVRPNYGYTF TGTGCCAGTAGTGTCAGGCCTAACTATGGCTACACCTTC
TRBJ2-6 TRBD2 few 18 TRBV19 CASSVTSGDFAGANVLTF TGTGCCAGTAGTGTTACTAGCGGGGACTTCGCTGGGGCCAACGTCCTGACTTTC
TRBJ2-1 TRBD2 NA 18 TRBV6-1 CASSGPGLAGASYNEQFF TGTGCCAGCAGTGGCCCGGGACTAGCGGGGGCCTCCTACAATGAGCAGTTCTTC
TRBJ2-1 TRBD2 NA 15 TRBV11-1 CASSRGGQGTNEQFF TGTGCCAGTTCCCGCGGGGGGCAGGGAACCAATGAGCAGTTCTTC
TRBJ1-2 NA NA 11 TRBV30 CAFRGGGGYTF TGTGCCTTCAGGGGCGGAGGAGGCTACACCTTC
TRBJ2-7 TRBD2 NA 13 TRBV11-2 CASSYGGTYEQYF TGTGCCAGCAGCTACGGGGGGACCTACGAGCAGTACTTC
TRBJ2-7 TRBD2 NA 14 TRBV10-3 CAISLSGGDYEQYF TGTGCCATCAGTCTTAGCGGGGGGGACTACGAGCAGTACTTC
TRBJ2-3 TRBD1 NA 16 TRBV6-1 CASSGLGQGIADTQYF TGTGCCAGCAGTGGACTGGGACAGGGTATCGCAGATACGCAGTATTTT
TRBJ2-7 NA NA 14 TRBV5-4 CASSLDSQRDEQYF TGTGCCAGCAGCTTGGACAGCCAACGCGACGAGCAGTACTTC
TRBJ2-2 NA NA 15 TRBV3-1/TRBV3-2 CASSQGGRWSGELFF TGTGCCAGCAGCCAAGGTGGCAGGTGGTCCGGGGAGCTGTTTTTT
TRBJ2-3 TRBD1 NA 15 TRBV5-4 CASTHPGQGSDTQYF TGTGCCAGCACCCATCCGGGACAGGGGTCAGATACGCAGTATTTT
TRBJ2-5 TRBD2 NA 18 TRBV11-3 CASSPGLAGGTYQETQYF TGTGCCAGCAGCCCCGGACTAGCGGGGGGAACGTACCAAGAGACCCAGTACTTC
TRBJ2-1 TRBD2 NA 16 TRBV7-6 CASSYLAGSSYNEQFF TGTGCCAGCAGCTACCTAGCGGGGAGCTCCTACAATGAGCAGTTCTTC
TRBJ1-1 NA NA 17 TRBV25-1 CASSELGTGTMNTEAFF TGTGCCAGCAGTGAATTGGGGACCGGGACAATGAACACTGAAGCTTTCTTT
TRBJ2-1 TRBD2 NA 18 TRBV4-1 CASSPLFSGGAAYNEQFF TGCGCCAGCAGCCCACTCTTTAGCGGGGGGGCCGCCTACAATGAGCAGTTCTTC
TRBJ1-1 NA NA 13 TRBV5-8 CASSWRAFSGAFF TGTGCCAGCAGCTGGAGAGCCTTTTCGGGAGCTTTCTTT
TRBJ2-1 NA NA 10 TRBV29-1 CSVDRLEQFF TGCAGCGTTGATCGACTTGAGCAGTTCTTC
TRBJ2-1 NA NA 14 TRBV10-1 CASGVGTAGYEQFF TGCGCCAGCGGGGTTGGGACGGCGGGGTATGAGCAGTTCTTC
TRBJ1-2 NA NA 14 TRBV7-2 CASSLNGQTYGYTF TGTGCCAGCAGCTTAAATGGACAGACCTATGGCTACACCTTC
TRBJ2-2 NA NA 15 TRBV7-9 CASSLAQTNTGELFF TGTGCCAGCAGCTTAGCCCAGACGAACACCGGGGAGCTGTTTTTT
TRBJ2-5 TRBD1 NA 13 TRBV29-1 CSVASRGRETQYF TGCAGCGTTGCCTCCAGGGGGCGTGAGACCCAGTACTTC
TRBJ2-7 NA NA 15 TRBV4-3 CASSQSTSQGYEQYF TGCGCCAGCAGCCAATCAACGTCACAGGGTTACGAGCAGTACTTC
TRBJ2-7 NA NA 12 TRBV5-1 CASSLGAYEQYF TGCGCCAGCAGCTTGGGGGCTTACGAGCAGTACTTC